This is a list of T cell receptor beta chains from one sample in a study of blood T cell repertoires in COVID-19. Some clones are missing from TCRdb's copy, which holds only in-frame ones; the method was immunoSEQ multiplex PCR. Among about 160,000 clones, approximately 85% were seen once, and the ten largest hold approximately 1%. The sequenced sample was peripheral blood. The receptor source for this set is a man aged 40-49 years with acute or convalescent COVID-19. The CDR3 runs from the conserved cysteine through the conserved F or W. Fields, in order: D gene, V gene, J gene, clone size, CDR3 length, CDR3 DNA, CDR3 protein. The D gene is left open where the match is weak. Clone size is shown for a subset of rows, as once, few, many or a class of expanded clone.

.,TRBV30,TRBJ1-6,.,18,TGTGCCTGGAGTGGTTCCCGGTCCAAGAGCTCCTATAATTCACCCCTCCACTTT,CAWSGSRSKSSYNSPLHF
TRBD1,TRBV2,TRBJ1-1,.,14,TGTGCCAGCAGGCTGACAGGGGGAGTCACTGAAGCTTTCTTT,CASRLTGGVTEAFF
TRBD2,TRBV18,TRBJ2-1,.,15,TGTGCCAGCTCACCAACCAGCGGGGGGCGCAATGAGCAGTTCTTC,CASSPTSGGRNEQFF
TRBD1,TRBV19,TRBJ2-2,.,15,TGTGCCAGTAGTAGGACAGGGGTGAACACCGGGGAGCTGTTTTTT,CASSRTGVNTGELFF
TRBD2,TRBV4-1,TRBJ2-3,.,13,TGCGCCAGCTGGGGCGGGGGGGCCGATACGCAGTATTTT,CASWGGGADTQYF
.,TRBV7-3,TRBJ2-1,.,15,TGTGCCAGCAGCTTAACCCCTAAAACCTACAATGAGCAGTTCTTC,CASSLTPKTYNEQFF
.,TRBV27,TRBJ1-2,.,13,TGTGCCAGCAGTTTAGCGGGGGGCAATGGCTACACCTTC,CASSLAGGNGYTF
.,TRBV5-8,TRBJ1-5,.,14,TGTGCCAGCAGCTTAGTACATAGCAATCAGCCCCAGCATTTT,CASSLVHSNQPQHF
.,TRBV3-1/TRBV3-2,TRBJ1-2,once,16,TGTGCCAGCAGCCAAGGGAGGGTTCTTTCAGTCTATGGCTACACCTTC,CASSQGRVLSVYGYTF
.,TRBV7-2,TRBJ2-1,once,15,TGTGCCAGCAGCCCGGTTCGGCAGGGTCAGGGTGAGCAGTTCTTC,CASSPVRQGQGEQFF
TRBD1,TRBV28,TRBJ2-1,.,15,TGTGCCAGCAGCCTCACAGGGGGTACCTACAATGAGCAGTTCTTC,CASSLTGGTYNEQFF
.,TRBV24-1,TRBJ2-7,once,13,TGTGCCACCAGTGATTTGCTCGGAGACGAGCAGTACTTC,CATSDLLGDEQYF
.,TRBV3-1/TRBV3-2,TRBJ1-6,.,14,TGTGCCAGCAGCCAAGAAGCCGTAAATTCACCCCTCCACTTT,CASSQEAVNSPLHF
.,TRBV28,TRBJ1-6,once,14,TGTGCCAGCAGTCCCGGAGGGTTGAATTCACCCCTCCACTTT,CASSPGGLNSPLHF
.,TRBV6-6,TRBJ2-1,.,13,TGTGCCAGCAGTGCCTCCATTTGGAGTGAGCAGTTCTTC,CASSASIWSEQFF
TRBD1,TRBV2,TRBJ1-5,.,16,TGTGCCAGCAGTGCAAGGACAGGTGATAGCAATCAGCCCCAGCATTTT,CASSARTGDSNQPQHF